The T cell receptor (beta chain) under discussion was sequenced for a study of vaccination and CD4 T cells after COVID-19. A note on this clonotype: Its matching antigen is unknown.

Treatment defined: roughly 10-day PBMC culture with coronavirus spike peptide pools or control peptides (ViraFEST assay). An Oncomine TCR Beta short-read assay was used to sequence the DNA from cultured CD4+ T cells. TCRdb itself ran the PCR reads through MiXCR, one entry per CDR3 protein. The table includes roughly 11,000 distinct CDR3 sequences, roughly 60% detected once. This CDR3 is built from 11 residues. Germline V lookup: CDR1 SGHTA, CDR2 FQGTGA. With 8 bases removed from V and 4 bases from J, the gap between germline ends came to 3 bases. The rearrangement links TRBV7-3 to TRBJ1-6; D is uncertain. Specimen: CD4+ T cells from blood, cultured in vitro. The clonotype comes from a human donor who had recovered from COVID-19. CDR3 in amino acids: CASGYNSPLHF. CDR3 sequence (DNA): TGTGCCAGCGGATATAATTCACCCCTCCACTTT.